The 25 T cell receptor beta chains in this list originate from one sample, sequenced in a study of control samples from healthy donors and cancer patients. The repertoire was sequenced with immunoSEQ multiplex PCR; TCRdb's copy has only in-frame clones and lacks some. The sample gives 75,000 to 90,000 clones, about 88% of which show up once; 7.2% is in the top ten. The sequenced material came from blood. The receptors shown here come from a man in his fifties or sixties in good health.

CDR3 nucleotides: TGCGCCAGCAGCCAAGTACTAGCGGGGGGGCGGGACGAGCAGTACTTC. This codes for CASSQVLAGGRDEQYF. The V call is TRBV4-1, the J call TRBJ2-7; 13 nucleotides line up with TRBD2. The CDR3 is 16 residues long. CDR1 is MGHRA, CDR2 YSYEKL, per germline. J gave up 5 bases and V 1 base, and 5 bases lay outside the gene matches.

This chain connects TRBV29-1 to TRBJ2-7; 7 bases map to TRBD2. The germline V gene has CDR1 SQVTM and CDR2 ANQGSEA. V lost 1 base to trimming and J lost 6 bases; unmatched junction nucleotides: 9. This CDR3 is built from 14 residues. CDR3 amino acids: CSVEVGGEAGEQYF. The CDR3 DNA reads TGCAGCGTTGAAGTGGGGGGGGAAGCCGGCGAGCAGTACTTC.

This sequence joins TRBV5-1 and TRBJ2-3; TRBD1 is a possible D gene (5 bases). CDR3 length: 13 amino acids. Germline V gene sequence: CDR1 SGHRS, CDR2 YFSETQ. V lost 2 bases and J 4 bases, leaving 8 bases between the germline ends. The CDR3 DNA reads TGCGCCAGCAGCTTATGGGGCTCAGATACGCAGTATTTT. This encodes CASSLWGSDTQYF.

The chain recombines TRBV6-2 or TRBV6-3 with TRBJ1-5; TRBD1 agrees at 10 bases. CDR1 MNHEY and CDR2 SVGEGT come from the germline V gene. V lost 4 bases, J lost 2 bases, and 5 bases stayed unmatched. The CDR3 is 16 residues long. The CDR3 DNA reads TGTGCCAGCAGTTCTGACAGGGGGCTAGGCAATCAGCCCCAGCATTTT. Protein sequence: CASSSDRGLGNQPQHF.

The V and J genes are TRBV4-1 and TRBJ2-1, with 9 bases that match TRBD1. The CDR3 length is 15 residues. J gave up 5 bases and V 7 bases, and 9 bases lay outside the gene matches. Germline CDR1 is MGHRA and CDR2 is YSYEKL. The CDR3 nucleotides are TGCGCCAGCAACCACCGGGACAGGGTAAACAATGAGCAGTTCTTC. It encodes CASNHRDRVNNEQFF.

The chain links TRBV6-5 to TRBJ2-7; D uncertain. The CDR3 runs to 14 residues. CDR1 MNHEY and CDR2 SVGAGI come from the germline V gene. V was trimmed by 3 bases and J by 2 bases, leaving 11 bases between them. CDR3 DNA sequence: TGTGCCAGCAGTTATCCCACAGTACCCTACGAGCAGTACTTC. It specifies CASSYPTVPYEQYF.

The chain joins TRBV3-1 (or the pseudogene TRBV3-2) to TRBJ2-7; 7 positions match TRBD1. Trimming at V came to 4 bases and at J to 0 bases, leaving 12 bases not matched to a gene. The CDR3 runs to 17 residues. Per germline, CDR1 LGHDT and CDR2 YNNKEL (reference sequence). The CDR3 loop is CASSPSGGVTSSYEQYF. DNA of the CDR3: TGTGCCAGCAGCCCCTCAGGGGGTGTTACTAGCTCCTACGAGCAGTACTTC.

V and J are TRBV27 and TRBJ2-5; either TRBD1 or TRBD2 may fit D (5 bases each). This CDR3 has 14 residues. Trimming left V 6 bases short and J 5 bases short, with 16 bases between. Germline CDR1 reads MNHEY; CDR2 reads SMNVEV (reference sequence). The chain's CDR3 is CASSLSNWGETQYF. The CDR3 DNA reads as TGTGCCAGCAGCCTCTCCAATTGGGGGGAGACCCAGTACTTC.

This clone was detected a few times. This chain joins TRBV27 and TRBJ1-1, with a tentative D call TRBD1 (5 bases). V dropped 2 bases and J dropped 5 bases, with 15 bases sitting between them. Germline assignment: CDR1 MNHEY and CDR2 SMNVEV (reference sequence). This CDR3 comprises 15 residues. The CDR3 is CASSLIGQGRTEAFF. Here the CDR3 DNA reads TGTGCCAGCAGTTTAATCGGTCAGGGTAGGACTGAAGCTTTCTTT.

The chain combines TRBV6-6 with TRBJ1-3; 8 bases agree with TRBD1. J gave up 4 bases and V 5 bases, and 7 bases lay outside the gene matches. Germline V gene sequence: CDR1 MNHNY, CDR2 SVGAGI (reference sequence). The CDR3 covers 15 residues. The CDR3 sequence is CASSPGRDRGNTIYF. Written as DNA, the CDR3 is TGTGCCAGCAGTCCTGGACGGGACAGGGGAAACACCATATATTTT.

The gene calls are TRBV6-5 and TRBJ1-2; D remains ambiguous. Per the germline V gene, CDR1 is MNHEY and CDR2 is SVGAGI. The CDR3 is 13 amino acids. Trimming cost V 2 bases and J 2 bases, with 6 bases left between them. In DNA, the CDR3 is TGTGCCAGCAGTTACATTTCGAACTATGGCTACACCTTC. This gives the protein CASSYISNYGYTF.

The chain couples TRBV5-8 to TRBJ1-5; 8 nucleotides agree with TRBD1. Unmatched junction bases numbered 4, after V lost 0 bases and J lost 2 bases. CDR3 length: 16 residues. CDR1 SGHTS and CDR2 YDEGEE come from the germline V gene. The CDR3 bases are TGTGCCAGCAGCTTGGCCTCAGGGGGCCGCAATCAGCCCCAGCATTTT. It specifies CASSLASGGRNQPQHF.

CDR3: CASSSRQSLNTEAFF. The CDR3 nucleotides read TGCGCCAGCAGCTCACGACAGAGTTTGAACACTGAAGCTTTCTTT. The chain is built from TRBV5-1 and TRBJ1-1, with a possible D match to TRBD1 (5 bases). The CDR3 covers 15 residues. Germline CDR1 reads SGHRS; CDR2 reads YFSETQ. V was pared by 3 bases and J by 0 bases, with 12 bases between. Based on the CDR3 plus reference TRBV5-1 and TRBJ1-1, the full variable domain is KAGVTQTPRYLIKTRGQQVTLSCSPISGHRSVSWYQQTPGQGLQFLFEYFSETQRNKGNFPGRFSGRQFSNSRSEMNVSTLELGDSALYLCASSSRQSLNTEAFFGQGTRLTVV.

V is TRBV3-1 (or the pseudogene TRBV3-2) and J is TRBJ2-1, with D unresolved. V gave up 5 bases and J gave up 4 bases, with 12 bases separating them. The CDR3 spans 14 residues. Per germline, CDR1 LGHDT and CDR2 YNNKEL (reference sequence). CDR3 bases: TGTGCCAGCAGCTTAGCCCAAGCGTACAATGAGCAGTTCTTC. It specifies CASSLAQAYNEQFF.

In DNA, the CDR3 is TGTGCCAGCAGTCCTCGGACAGCTGACGGAAAACTGTTTTTT. Its translation is CASSPRTADGKLFF. This chain links TRBV2 with TRBJ1-4, with D maybe TRBD1 (6 bases). From germline, CDR1 is SNHLY and CDR2 FYNNEI. V lost 5 bases and J lost 10, with 17 bases in between. The CDR3 extends over 14 amino acids.

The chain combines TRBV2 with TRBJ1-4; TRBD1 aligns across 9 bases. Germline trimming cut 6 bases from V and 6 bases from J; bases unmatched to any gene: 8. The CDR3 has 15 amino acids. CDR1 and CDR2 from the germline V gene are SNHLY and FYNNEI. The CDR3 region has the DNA TGTGCCAGCAGCGACTCACAGGGGGCGCATGAAAAACTGTTTTTT. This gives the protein CASSDSQGAHEKLFF. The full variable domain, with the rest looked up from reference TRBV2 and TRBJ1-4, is EPEVTQTPSHQVTQMGQEVILRCVPISNHLYFYWYRQILGQKVEFLVSFYNNEISEKSEIFDDQFSVERPDGSNFTLKIRSTKLEDSAMYFCASSDSQGAHEKLFFGSGTQLSVL.

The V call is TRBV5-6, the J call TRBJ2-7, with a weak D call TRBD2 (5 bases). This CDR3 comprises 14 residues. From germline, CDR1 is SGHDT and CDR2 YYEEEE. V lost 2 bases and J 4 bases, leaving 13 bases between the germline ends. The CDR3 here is CASSFRRGGYEQYF. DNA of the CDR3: TGTGCCAGCAGCTTCCGACGAGGAGGTTACGAGCAGTACTTC. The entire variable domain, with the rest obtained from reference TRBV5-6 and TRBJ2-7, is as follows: DAGVTQSPTHLIKTRGQQVTLRCSPKSGHDTVSWYQQALGQGPQFIFQYYEEEERQRGNFPDRFSGHQFPNYSSELNVNALLLGDSALYLCASSFRRGGYEQYFGPGTRLTVT.

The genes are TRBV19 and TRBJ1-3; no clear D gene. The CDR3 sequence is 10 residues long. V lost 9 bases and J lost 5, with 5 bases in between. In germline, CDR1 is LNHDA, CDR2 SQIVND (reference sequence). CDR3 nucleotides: TGTGCCAGCGAGAGAAACACCATATATTTT. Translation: CASERNTIYF.

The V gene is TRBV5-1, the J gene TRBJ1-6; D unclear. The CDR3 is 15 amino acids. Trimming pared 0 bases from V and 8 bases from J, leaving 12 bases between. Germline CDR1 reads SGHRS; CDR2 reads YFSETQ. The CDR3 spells CASSLDRRPDSPLHF. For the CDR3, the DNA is TGCGCCAGCAGCTTGGATCGACGCCCGGATTCACCCCTCCACTTT.

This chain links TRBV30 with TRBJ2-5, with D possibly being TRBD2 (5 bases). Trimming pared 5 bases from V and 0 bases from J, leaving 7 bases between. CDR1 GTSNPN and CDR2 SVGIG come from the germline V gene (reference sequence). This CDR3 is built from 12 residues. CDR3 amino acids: CAWRTHQETQYF. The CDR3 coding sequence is TGTGCCTGGCGGACTCACCAAGAGACCCAGTACTTC.

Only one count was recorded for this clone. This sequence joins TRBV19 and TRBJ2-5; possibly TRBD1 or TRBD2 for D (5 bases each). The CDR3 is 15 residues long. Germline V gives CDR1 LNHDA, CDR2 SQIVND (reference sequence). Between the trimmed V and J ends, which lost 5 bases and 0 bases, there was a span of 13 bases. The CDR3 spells CASSALGTYQETQYF. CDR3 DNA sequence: TGTGCCAGTAGTGCACTAGGGACCTACCAAGAGACCCAGTACTTC.

For the CDR3, the DNA is TGTGCCAGCAGCCACGACTCTGGGGCCAACGTCCTGACTTTC. It yields the protein CASSHDSGANVLTF. J is TRBJ2-6 and V is TRBV3-1 (or the pseudogene TRBV3-2), with D unclear. V gave up 3 bases and J gave up 0 bases, with 3 bases separating them. Germline loops: CDR1 LGHDT, CDR2 YNNKEL (reference sequence). This CDR3 contains 14 residues.

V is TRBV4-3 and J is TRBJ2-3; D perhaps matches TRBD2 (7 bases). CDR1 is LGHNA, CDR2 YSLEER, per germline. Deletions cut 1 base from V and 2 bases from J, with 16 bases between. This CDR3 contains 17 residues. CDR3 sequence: CASSQGRGGGYTDTQYF. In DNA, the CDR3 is TGCGCCAGCAGCCAAGGCCGAGGGGGGGGGTACACAGATACGCAGTATTTT.

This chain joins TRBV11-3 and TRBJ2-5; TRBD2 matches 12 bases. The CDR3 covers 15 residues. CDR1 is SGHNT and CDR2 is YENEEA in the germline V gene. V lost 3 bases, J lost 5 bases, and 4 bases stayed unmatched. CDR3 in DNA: TGTGCCAGCAGCTTGACTAGCGGGGGCCGGGAGACCCAGTACTTC. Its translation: CASSLTSGGRETQYF. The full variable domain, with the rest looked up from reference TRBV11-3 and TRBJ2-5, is EAGVVQSPRYKIIEKKQPVAFWCNPISGHNTLYWYLQNLGQGPELLIRYENEEAVDDSQLPKDRFSAERLKGVDSTLKIQPAELGDSAVYLCASSLTSGGRETQYFGPGTRLLVL.

This CDR3 reads CASSSQTGGWSSYNSPLHF. CDR3 sequence (DNA): TGTGCCAGCAGCTCCCAAACAGGGGGCTGGAGCTCCTATAATTCACCCCTCCACTTT. The J gene is TRBJ1-6, the V gene TRBV7-2; TRBD1 matches 9 bases. CDR1 and CDR2 from the germline V gene are SGHTA and FQGNSA. V gave up 4 bases and J gave up 0 bases; unmatched junction bases: 10. The CDR3 is 19 amino acids.